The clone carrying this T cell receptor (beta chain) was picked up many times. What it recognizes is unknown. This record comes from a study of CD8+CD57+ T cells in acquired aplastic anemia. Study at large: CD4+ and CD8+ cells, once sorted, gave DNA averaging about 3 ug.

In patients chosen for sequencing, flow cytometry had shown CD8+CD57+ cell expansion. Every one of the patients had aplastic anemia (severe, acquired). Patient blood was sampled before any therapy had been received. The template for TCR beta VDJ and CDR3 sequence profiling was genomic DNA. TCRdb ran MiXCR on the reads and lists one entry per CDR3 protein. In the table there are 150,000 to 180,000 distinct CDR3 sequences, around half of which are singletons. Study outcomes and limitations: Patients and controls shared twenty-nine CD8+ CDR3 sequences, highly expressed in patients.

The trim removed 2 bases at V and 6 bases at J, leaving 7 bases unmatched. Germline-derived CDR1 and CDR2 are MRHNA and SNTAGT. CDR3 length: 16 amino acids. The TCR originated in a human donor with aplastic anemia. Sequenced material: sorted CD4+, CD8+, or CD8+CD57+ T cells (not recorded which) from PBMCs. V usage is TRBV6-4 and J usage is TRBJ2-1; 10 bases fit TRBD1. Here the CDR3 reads CASSDNPGQGTNEQFF. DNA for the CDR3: TGTGCCAGCAGTGACAACCCGGGACAGGGGACCAATGAGCAGTTCTTC.